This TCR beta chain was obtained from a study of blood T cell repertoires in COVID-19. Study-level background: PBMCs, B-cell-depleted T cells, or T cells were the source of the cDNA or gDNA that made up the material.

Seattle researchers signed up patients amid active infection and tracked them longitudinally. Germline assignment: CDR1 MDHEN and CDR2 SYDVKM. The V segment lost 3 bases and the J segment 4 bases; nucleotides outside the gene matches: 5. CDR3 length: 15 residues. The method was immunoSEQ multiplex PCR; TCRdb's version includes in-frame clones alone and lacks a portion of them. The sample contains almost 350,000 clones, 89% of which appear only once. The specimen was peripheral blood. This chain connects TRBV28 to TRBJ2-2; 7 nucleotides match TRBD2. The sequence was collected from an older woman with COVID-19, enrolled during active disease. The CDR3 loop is CASSFGGIGTGELFF. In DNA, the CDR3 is TGTGCCAGCAGTTTCGGGGGGATTGGCACCGGGGAGCTGTTTTTT.